A single sample is the source of the 14 T cell receptor beta chains below, sequenced in a study of cytomegalovirus exposure and HLA in healthy donors. Primers included in the PCR were 60 Vbeta and 13 Jbeta primers. Data came from immunoSEQ multiplex PCR; TCRdb stores just in-frame clones and leaves some out. The table shows 150,000 or so clones, with 70% occurring only once. Material: PBMCs. The receptors derive from a woman aged 55-69 years in good health and CMV-seropositive.

The chain uses TRBV10-1 and TRBJ1-2, with 9 nucleotides matching TRBD1. The CDR3 runs to 16 residues. V trimming: 4 bases; J trimming: 3 bases; junction bases outside the gene matches: 9. Germline CDR1 and CDR2: WNHNN and SYGVQD (reference sequence). The chain's CDR3 is CASSALGQGLDYGYTF. CDR3 coding DNA: TGCGCCAGCAGTGCACTAGGACAGGGGCTTGACTATGGCTACACCTTC.

The rearrangement joins TRBV5-1 to TRBJ2-1; D not resolved. The V end was cut by 2 bases, the J end by 6 bases, with 15 bases between. Per the germline V gene, CDR1 is SGHRS and CDR2 is YFSETQ. This CDR3 has 15 amino acids. The CDR3 DNA reads TGCGCCAGCAGCTTCTCTATACTCTGGAGCAATGAGCAGTTCTTC. This codes for CASSFSILWSNEQFF.

The chain has TRBV7-9 and TRBJ2-2; a possible D gene is TRBD1 (6 bases). The CDR3 length is 16 residues. Looked up from germline, CDR1 is SEHNR and CDR2 is FQNEAQ (reference sequence). Trimming shortened V by 2 bases and J by 6 bases, and 16 bases separated the two germline ends. The CDR3 sequence: CASSLSRGSLSGELFF. The CDR3 DNA reads TGTGCCAGCAGCTTAAGCAGGGGTAGCTTGTCCGGGGAGCTGTTTTTT.

The CDR3 protein is CASSLDPGLAEAFF. As DNA, the CDR3 is TGCGCCAGCAGCTTGGACCCAGGGTTGGCTGAAGCTTTCTTT. This chain joins TRBV5-1 and TRBJ1-1, with a possible D match to TRBD1 (5 bases). V was pared by 0 bases and J by 6 bases, with 12 bases between. Germline CDR1 is SGHRS and CDR2 is YFSETQ. This CDR3 spans 14 amino acids.

This rearrangement joins TRBV28 to TRBJ2-3; TRBD2 agrees at 11 bases. V dropped 3 bases and J dropped 3; count of bases not matched to a gene: 5. Germline lookup yields CDR1 MDHEN and CDR2 SYDVKM. The CDR3 is 16 residues long. The CDR3 protein is CASSLLAGGITDTQYF. Written as DNA, the CDR3 is TGTGCCAGCAGTTTGCTAGCGGGGGGAATAACAGATACGCAGTATTTT.

This clone has a handful of counts. CDR3 sequence reads: CASSPQDNPFYEQYF. DNA for the CDR3: TGCGCCAGCTCGCCCCAGGACAATCCTTTCTACGAGCAGTACTTC. The genes are TRBV10-1 and TRBJ2-7; TRBD1 might be the D (5 bases). Per the germline V gene, CDR1 is WNHNN and CDR2 is SYGVQD (reference sequence). V was clipped by 8 bases and J by 3 bases, with 20 bases between them. The CDR3 consists of 15 residues.

The chain links TRBV6-5 to TRBJ2-5; D is unresolved. This CDR3 has 12 amino acids. V was trimmed by 7 bases and J by 5 bases, leaving 11 bases between them. Germline V CDR1 and CDR2: MNHEY, SVGAGI. The CDR3 loop reads CASTGFGETQYF. CDR3 DNA sequence: TGTGCCAGCACCGGGTTTGGGGAGACCCAGTACTTC.

V gene TRBV5-1 combines with J gene TRBJ2-7, with 9 nucleotides matching TRBD2. Germline lookup yields CDR1 SGHRS and CDR2 YFSETQ. The V gene end was trimmed by 5 bases and the J gene end by 2 bases; junction bases not matched to a gene: 2. The CDR3 covers 13 residues. Here the CDR3 DNA reads TGCGCCAGCAGTAGCGGGGGTCCCTACGAGCAGTACTTC. Amino acid sequence: CASSSGGPYEQYF.

This clone was seen more than once but under ten times. The V and J genes are TRBV10-3 and TRBJ2-1; D uncertain. Trimming stripped 0 bases from V and 6 bases from J, with 6 bases between. This CDR3 comprises 13 residues. Per the germline V gene, CDR1 is ENHRY and CDR2 is SYGVKD. CDR3 nucleotide sequence: TGTGCCATCAGTGAGTCGAGAGGCAATGAGCAGTTCTTC. It is translated as CAISESRGNEQFF.

This chain links TRBV5-1 with TRBJ1-1; 7 nucleotides match TRBD1. The V segment lost 0 bases and the J segment 4 bases; nucleotides outside the gene matches: 3. Germline lookup yields CDR1 SGHRS and CDR2 YFSETQ. This CDR3 has 14 amino acids. CDR3 in DNA: TGCGCCAGCAGCTTGGAGGGGGCGAGCACTGAAGCTTTCTTT. Amino acids: CASSLEGASTEAFF.

This chain uses TRBV9 with TRBJ2-1; possibly TRBD1 for D (5 bases). The CDR3 is 15 amino acids. Germline V lookup: CDR1 SGDLS, CDR2 YYNGEE. V lost 6 bases, J lost 1 base, and 14 bases lay in between. The CDR3 is CASTRVGVSYNEQFF. DNA for the CDR3: TGTGCCAGCACTCGAGTAGGGGTTTCCTACAATGAGCAGTTCTTC.

This clone was seen more than once but under ten times. As DNA, the CDR3 is TGTGCCAGCAGTTTAGCGGGGGAGAACACCGGGGAGCTGTTTTTT. Its translation: CASSLAGENTGELFF. The rearrangement joins TRBV2 to TRBJ2-2, with 9 bases fitting TRBD2. The germline V gene encodes CDR1 SNHLY and CDR2 FYNNEI. The CDR3 consists of 15 residues. Germline trimming cut 5 bases from V and 1 base from J; bases unmatched to any gene: 2. Full variable domain (missing parts from reference TRBV2 and TRBJ2-2): EPEVTQTPSHQVTQMGQEVILRCVPISNHLYFYWYRQILGQKVEFLVSFYNNEISEKSEIFDDQFSVERPDGSNFTLKIRSTKLEDSAMYFCASSLAGENTGELFFGEGSRLTVL.

Written as DNA, the CDR3 is TGTGCCAGCAGTACCCAGGGTGAGAGGCAGCCCCAGCATTTT. Its translation is CASSTQGERQPQHF. The chain employs TRBV6-1 and TRBJ1-5; D is perhaps TRBD1 (5 bases). From germline, CDR1 is MNHNS and CDR2 SASEGT. V lost 5 bases and J lost 7, with 15 bases in between. The CDR3 loop spans 14 amino acids.

J is TRBJ2-5 and V is TRBV5-6, with D possibly TRBD2 on 5 matching bases. The germline V and J ends were trimmed by 3 bases and 5 bases, with 11 bases remaining between them. The CDR3 is 13 residues long. Per germline, CDR1 SGHDT and CDR2 YYEEEE. In nucleotides, the CDR3 is TGTGCCAGCAGCTCCGGGGAGAGGGAGACCCAGTACTTC. Translation: CASSSGERETQYF.